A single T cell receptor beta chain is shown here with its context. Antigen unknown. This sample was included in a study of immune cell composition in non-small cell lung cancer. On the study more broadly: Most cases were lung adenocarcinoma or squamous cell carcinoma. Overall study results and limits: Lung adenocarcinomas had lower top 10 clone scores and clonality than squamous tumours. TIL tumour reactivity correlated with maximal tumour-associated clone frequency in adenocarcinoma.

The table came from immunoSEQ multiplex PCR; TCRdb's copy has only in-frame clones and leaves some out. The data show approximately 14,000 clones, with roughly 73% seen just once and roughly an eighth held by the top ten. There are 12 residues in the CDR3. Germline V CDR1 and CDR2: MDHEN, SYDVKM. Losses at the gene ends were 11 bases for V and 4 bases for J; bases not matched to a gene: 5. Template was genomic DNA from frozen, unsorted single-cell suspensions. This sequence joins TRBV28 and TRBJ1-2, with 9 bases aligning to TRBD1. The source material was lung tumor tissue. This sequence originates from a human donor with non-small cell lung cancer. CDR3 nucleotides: TGTGCCGTACAGGGGGCGGGCTATGGCTACACCTTC. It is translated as CAVQGAGYGYTF.